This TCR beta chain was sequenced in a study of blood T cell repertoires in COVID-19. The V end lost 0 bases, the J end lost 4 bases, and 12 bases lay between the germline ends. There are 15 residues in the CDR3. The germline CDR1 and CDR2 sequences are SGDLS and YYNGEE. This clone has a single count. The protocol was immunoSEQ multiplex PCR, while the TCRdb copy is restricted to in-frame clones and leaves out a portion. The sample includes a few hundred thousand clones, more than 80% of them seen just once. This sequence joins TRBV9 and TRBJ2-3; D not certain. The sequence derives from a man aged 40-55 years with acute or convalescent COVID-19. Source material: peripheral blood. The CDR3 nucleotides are TGTGCCAGCAGCGTAGGGCAGATTTTCCCAGATACGCAGTATTTT. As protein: CASSVGQIFPDTQYF.